This record covers a single T cell receptor (beta chain). This sample stems from a study of cytomegalovirus exposure and HLA in healthy donors. This PCR relied on a set of 60 Vbeta primers and 13 Jbeta primers. Assay used: immunoSEQ multiplex PCR; TCRdb lists only in-frame clones, some missing. The sample includes some 150,000 clones, about four fifths of them seen just once. Sequenced: PBMCs. This receptor was taken from a human donor in good health.

The CDR3 DNA reads TGCAGCGTTTTAAGAGAGGCCGGGGAGCTGTTTTTT. This gives the protein CSVLREAGELFF. The genes are TRBV29-1 and TRBJ2-2; unclear D gene. Germline CDR1 is SQVTM and CDR2 is ANQGSEA. The V end lost 5 bases, the J end lost 6 bases, and 10 bases lay between the germline ends. The CDR3 runs 12 residues.